This is a list of T cell receptor beta chains from one sample in a study of T-cell memory formation after mild COVID-19. TCRdb independently ran MiXCR on the 5' RACE reads; one entry per CDR3 protein. There are 450,000 or so distinct CDR3 sequences in the sample; around a quarter occur only once, and roughly an eighth lies in the top ten. The sample comprised PBMCs or a T cell subset sorted from them (not recorded which). The receptors were gathered from an adult woman who had mild COVID-19 (a few samples of this study predate the infection). Cell type and time point are not known. Both conserved end residues are part of each CDR3. Fields, in order: clone size, CDR3 length, J gene, V gene, D gene, CDR3 DNA, CDR3 protein. A D gene is named only where the DNA matches it firmly. For some rows the clone size is stated as once, few or many, or as a class when expanded; others skip it.

NA 15 TRBJ2-7 TRBV5-6 TRBD1 TGTGCCGGCAGTAACCGGGACAGCCGCTCCTACGAGCAGTACTTC CAGSNRDSRSYEQYF
few 14 TRBJ2-1 TRBV5-1 TRBD1 TGCGCCAGCTCGCAGGGGATAAGGACAGGAGATGAACTCTTC CASSQGIRTGDELF
few 14 TRBJ2-3 TRBV3-1 NA TGTGCCAGCAGCCAAGAGTTGGAGGGGGATACGCAGTATTTT CASSQELEGDTQYF
NA 13 TRBJ1-2 TRBV20-1 TRBD1 TGCAGTGCCACAGGGGGAGGTGGCTATGGCTACACCTTC CSATGGGGYGYTF
few 18 TRBJ2-2 TRBV27 NA TGTGCCAGCAGTTTATATTTTGGGGCAGGGGTTGGGACCGGGGAGCTGTTTTTT CASSLYFGAGVGTGELFF
once 14 TRBJ2-1 TRBV7-9 NA TGTGCCAGCAGCTTAGTAGGGTCCAGCGATGAGCAGTTCTTC CASSLVGSSDEQFF
NA 15 TRBJ1-1 TRBV6-2/TRBV6-3 NA TGTGCCAGCAGTTATGCCTCGGCAGGGAACACTGAAGCTTTCTTT CASSYASAGNTEAFF
NA 15 TRBJ2-1 TRBV7-2 TRBD2 TGTGCCAGCAGCTTGGTTAGCGGGGGGCCCAATGAGCAGTTCTTC CASSLVSGGPNEQFF
NA 16 TRBJ2-7 TRBV2 TRBD2 TGTGCCAGCAGTCGGACTAGCGGGGGGAAGGGTCCTGGGCAGTACTTC CASSRTSGGKGPGQYF
few 17 TRBJ2-1 TRBV11-2 TRBD2 TGTGCCAGCAGCCCCCCCGGGAGCGGGAGCTCCTACAATGAGCAGTTCTTC CASSPPGSGSSYNEQFF
NA 13 TRBJ2-7 TRBV20-1 NA TGCAGTGCTAGAGTTAGGACCTCCTACGAGCAGTACTTC CSARVRTSYEQYF
few 16 TRBJ1-5 TRBV7-2 NA TGTGCCAGCAGCCCACAGGGAGTTAGTGGCAATCAGCCCCAGCATTTT CASSPQGVSGNQPQHF
NA 13 TRBJ2-7 TRBV7-3 NA TGTGCCAGCAGCTTTCAACTTCCCTACGAGCAGTACTTC CASSFQLPYEQYF
few 13 TRBJ2-1 TRBV10-2 NA TGCGCCAGCAGTGCCCAGGGAAGCACTGAGCAGTTCTTC CASSAQGSTEQFF
few 16 TRBJ2-3 TRBV12-3/TRBV12-4 TRBD1 TGTGCCAGCAGTTTAGGGGACAGGGGGCGGAAAGATACGCAGTATTTT CASSLGDRGRKDTQYF
few 14 TRBJ2-7 TRBV7-2 TRBD2 TGTGCCAGCAGCTCCATAGCGGGAGTGGACGAGCAGTACTTC CASSSIAGVDEQYF
NA 14 TRBJ1-2 TRBV12-3/TRBV12-4 TRBD1 TGTGCCAGCAGCCTACGGGACAGGAACTATGGCTACACCTTC CASSLRDRNYGYTF
NA 13 TRBJ2-1 TRBV20-1 TRBD1 TGCAGTGGGGGGACAGGCGGGGACAATGAGCAGTTCTTC CSGGTGGDNEQFF
few 17 TRBJ2-1 TRBV6-5 TRBD1 TGTGCCAGCAGTTACCTCTTAGGGACAGGGGTCCACAATGAGCAGTTCTTC CASSYLLGTGVHNEQFF
NA 18 TRBJ2-6 TRBV12-3/TRBV12-4 NA TGTGCCAGCAGCTCGTACTGGGCAGGGAAGACTGGGGCCAACGTCCTGACTTTC CASSSYWAGKTGANVLTF
few 13 TRBJ2-7 TRBV20-1 TRBD1 TGCAGTGCTCGGGACAGGGGAAAGTACGAGCAGTACTTC CSARDRGKYEQYF
NA 16 TRBJ2-2 TRBV12-3/TRBV12-4 TRBD1 TGTGCCAGCAGACCTGGGTGGACAGGGGCCACCGGGGAGCTGTTTTTT CASRPGWTGATGELFF
NA 13 TRBJ2-7 TRBV27 NA TGTGCCAGCAGAACGGGACGGGACTACGAGCAGTACTTC CASRTGRDYEQYF
NA 14 TRBJ2-7 TRBV7-9 NA TGTGCCAGCAGCTCGCCGGAGGGAGGCACCGAGCAGTACTTC CASSSPEGGTEQYF
once 18 TRBJ1-4 TRBV4-2 NA TGTGCCAGCAGCCAAGATATCGCCCCGGGGGGCGTAGATGAAAAACTGTTTTTT CASSQDIAPGGVDEKLFF
NA 12 TRBJ1-5 TRBV20-1 NA TGCAGTGCTAGTAGGGCCGGCCAGCCCCAGCATTTT CSASRAGQPQHF
NA 16 TRBJ2-7 TRBV6-5 NA TGTGCCAGCAGTTACCTTGGGGGTGTCCTACCTGACGAGCAGTACTTC CASSYLGGVLPDEQYF
NA 13 TRBJ1-1 TRBV6-2/TRBV6-3 NA TGTGCCAGCAGTTACATGTTGGACACTGAAGCTTTCTTT CASSYMLDTEAFF
few 15 TRBJ1-3 TRBV5-1 NA TGCGCCAGCAGCTTGGCGGCAGGGTCTGGAAACACCATATATTTT CASSLAAGSGNTIYF
few 14 TRBJ2-7 TRBV6-5 NA TGTGCCAGCAGTCCCACGACAGGTCCACACGAGCAGTACTTC CASSPTTGPHEQYF
few 16 TRBJ2-1 TRBV4-2 NA TGTGCCAGCAGCCTACCGGAAGGCGGCGTCTACAATGAGCAGTTCTTC CASSLPEGGVYNEQFF
NA 12 TRBJ1-2 TRBV2 NA TGTGCCAGCCTCAGGGGAATCTATGGCTACACCTTC CASLRGIYGYTF
few 14 TRBJ2-3 TRBV12-3/TRBV12-4 NA TGTGCCAGCAGTTTCCCAGGTTTGTCGGATACGCAGTATTTT CASSFPGLSDTQYF
NA 16 TRBJ2-2 TRBV5-1 TRBD2 TGCGCCAGCAGCCCGAGGGCGGGGGTGAACACCGGGGAGCTGTTTTTT CASSPRAGVNTGELFF
NA 14 TRBJ1-1 TRBV12-3/TRBV12-4 NA TGTGCCAGCAGTTTTTACACAGCAAACACTGAAGCTTTCTTT CASSFYTANTEAFF
few 13 TRBJ2-3 TRBV6-5 TRBD1 TGTGCCAGCAGTTACTCGGACAGGGTTGTATTGAATTTT CASSYSDRVVLNF
NA 12 TRBJ1-1 TRBV29-1 NA TGCAGCGTCACAACAGGACAGACTGAAGCTTTCTTT CSVTTGQTEAFF
few 14 TRBJ2-7 TRBV7-2 TRBD1 TGTGCCAGCAGTTTTGACAGGGGGCGACACGAGCAGTACTTC CASSFDRGRHEQYF
NA 15 TRBJ2-5 TRBV20-1 TRBD2 TGCAGTGCCACGGGACTAGCGGGAGCCCAAGAGACCCAGTACTTC CSATGLAGAQETQYF
few 19 TRBJ2-7 TRBV5-1 NA TGCGCCAGCAGCTTAAGCCTTTTCGCGGCAGGAATCGCTGCTTACGAGCAGTACTTC CASSLSLFAAGIAAYEQYF